This TCR beta chain was recovered during a study of T cell repertoires in ileal Crohn's disease. Germline CDR1 SGHKS, CDR2 YYEKEE (reference sequence). V dropped 3 bases and J dropped 7; count of bases not matched to a gene: 3. The CDR3 has 13 residues. Regarding this clone: What it binds is not known.

Study outcomes and limitations: High-frequency clones were more common in sorted CD8 than CD4 cells. Every patient over 26.8% clonality showed endoscopic recurrence.

Roughly 0.55 micrograms of biopsy DNA per sample underwent TCRB immunosequencing. The protocol was immunoSEQ multiplex PCR, while the TCRdb copy is restricted to in-frame clones and leaves out a portion. The sample lists about 17,000 clones, over 65% seen once, with around 10% in the top ten. The source material was ileal tissue. The clonotype was recovered from an adult with Crohn's disease. The rearrangement joins TRBV5-5 to TRBJ1-4, with 7 bases identical to TRBD1. CDR3 in DNA: TGTGCCAGCAGCTCGGGACAGTTTGAAAAACTGTTTTTT. As protein: CASSSGQFEKLFF.